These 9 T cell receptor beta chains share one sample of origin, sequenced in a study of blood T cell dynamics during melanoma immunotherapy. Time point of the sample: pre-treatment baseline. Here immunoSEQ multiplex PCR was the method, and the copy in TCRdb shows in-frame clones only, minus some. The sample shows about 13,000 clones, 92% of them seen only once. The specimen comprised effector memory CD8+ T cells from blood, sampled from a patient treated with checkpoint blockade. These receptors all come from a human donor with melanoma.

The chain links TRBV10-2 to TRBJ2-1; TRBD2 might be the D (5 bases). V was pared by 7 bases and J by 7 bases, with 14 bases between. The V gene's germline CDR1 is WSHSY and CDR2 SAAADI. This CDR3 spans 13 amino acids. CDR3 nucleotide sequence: TGCGCCAGCACCTTTTCGAGGGAGAATGAGCAGTTCTTC. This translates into CASTFSRENEQFF.

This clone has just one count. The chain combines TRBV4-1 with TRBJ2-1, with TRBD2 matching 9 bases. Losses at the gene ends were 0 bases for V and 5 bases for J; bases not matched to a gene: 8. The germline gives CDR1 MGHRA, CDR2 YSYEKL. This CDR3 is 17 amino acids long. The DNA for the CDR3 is TGCGCCAGCAGCCAAGATGGTCTAGCGGGACAGAACAATGAGCAGTTCTTC. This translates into CASSQDGLAGQNNEQFF.

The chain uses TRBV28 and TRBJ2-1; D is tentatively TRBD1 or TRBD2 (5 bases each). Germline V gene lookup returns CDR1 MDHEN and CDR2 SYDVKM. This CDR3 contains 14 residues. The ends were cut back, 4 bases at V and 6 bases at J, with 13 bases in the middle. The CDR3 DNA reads TGTGCCAGCAGTTCCCGGGACCCTCCCAATGAGCAGTTCTTC. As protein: CASSSRDPPNEQFF.

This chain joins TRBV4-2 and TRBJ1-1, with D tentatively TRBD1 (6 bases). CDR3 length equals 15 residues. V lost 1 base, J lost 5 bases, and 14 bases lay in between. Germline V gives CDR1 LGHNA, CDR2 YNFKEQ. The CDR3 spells CASSQGSGGGTEAFF. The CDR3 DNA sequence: TGTGCCAGCAGCCAAGGTTCCGGGGGCGGGACTGAAGCTTTCTTT.

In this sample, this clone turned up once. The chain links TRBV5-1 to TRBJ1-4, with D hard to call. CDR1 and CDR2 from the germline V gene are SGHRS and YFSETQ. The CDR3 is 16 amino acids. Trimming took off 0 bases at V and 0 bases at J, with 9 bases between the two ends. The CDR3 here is CASSLVEGPTNEKLFF. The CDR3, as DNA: TGCGCCAGCAGCTTGGTTGAAGGGCCAACTAATGAAAAACTGTTTTTT.

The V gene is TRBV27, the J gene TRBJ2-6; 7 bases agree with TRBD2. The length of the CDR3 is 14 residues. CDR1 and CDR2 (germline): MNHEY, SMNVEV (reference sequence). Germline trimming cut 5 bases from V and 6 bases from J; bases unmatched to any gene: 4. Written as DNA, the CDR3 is TGTGCCAGCAGTCTCAGCGGGGTGGCCAACGTCCTGACTTTC. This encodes CASSLSGVANVLTF. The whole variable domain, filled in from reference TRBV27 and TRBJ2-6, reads EAQVTQNPRYLITVTGKKLTVTCSQNMNHEYMSWYRQDPGLGLRQIYYSMNVEVTDKGDVPEGYKVSRKEKRNFPLILESPSPNQTSLYFCASSLSGVANVLTFGAGSRLTVL.

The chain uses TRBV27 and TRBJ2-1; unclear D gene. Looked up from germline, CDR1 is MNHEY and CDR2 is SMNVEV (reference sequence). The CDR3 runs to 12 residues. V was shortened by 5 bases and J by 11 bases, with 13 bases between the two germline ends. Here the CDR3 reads CASSPMTRQQFF. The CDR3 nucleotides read TGTGCCAGCAGTCCGATGACCAGACAGCAGTTCTTC.

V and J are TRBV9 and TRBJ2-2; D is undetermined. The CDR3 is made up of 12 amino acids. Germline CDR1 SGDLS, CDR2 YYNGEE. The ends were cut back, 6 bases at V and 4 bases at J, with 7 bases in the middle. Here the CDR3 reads CASMFGTGELFF. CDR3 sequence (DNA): TGTGCCAGCATGTTTGGCACCGGGGAGCTGTTTTTT.

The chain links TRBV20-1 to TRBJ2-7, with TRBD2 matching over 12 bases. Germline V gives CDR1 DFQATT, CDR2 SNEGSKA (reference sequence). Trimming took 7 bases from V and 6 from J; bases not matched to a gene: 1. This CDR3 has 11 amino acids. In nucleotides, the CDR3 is TGCAGTGGACTAGCGGGAGTCGAGCAGTACTTC. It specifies CSGLAGVEQYF.